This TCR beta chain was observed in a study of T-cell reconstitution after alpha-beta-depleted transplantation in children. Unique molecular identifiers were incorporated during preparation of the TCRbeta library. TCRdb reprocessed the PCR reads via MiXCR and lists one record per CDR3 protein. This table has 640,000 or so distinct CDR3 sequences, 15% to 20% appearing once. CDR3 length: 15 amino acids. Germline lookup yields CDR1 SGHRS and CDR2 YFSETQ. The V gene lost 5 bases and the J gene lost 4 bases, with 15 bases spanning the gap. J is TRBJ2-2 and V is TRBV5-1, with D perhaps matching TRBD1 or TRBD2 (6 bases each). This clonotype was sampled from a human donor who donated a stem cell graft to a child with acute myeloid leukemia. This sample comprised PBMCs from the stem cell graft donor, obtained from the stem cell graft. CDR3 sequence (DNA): TGCGCCAGCAGAGCCACAGGGACTCCCACCGGGGAGCTGTTTTTT. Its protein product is CASRATGTPTGELFF.